The next 22 T cell receptor beta chains were all read from a single sample in a study of T-cell memory formation after mild COVID-19. TCRdb itself ran the 5' RACE reads through MiXCR, one entry per CDR3 protein. The sample has 300,000 to 400,000 distinct CDR3 sequences, about 13% seen once; the top ten hold about 20%. The sequenced sample consisted of PBMCs or a T cell subset sorted from them (not recorded which). These receptors came from a man between 18 and 35 years old who had mild COVID-19 (a few samples of this study predate the infection). Cell type and time point are not known.

This clonotype was recorded many times. The chain combines TRBV12-3 or TRBV12-4 with TRBJ2-1; D uncertain. The CDR3 sequence is 13 residues long. The V end lost 2 bases, the J end lost 6 bases, and 8 bases lay between the germline ends. Written as DNA, the CDR3 is TGTGCCAGCAGTTTATTCGCGAGCAATGAGCAGTTCTTC. It encodes CASSLFASNEQFF.

V gene TRBV9 combines with J gene TRBJ2-2; maybe TRBD1 (5 bases). Germline CDR1 reads SGDLS; CDR2 reads YYNGEE. Trimming took 0 bases from V and 0 from J, leaving 6 bases between them. The CDR3 has 15 amino acids. The CDR3, as DNA: TGTGCCAGCAGCGTAGGACAGCCGAACACCGGGGAGCTGTTTTTT. Its translation: CASSVGQPNTGELFF.

This clonotype has just a few counts. Here the CDR3 reads CASSPGLYEQYF. The CDR3 nucleotides read TGTGCCAGCAGCCCGGGCCTCTACGAGCAGTACTTC. The V call is TRBV14, the J call TRBJ2-7; D is ambiguous. The CDR3 runs to 12 residues. Germline V gene sequence: CDR1 SGHDN, CDR2 FVKESK. The V gene lost 4 bases and the J gene lost 3 bases, with 7 bases spanning the gap. Using reference TRBV14 and TRBJ2-7 for the parts outside the CDR3, the full variable domain is EAGVTQFPSHSVIEKGQTVTLRCDPISGHDNLYWYRRVMGKEIKFLLHFVKESKQDESGMPNNRFLAERTGGTYSTLKVQPAELEDSGVYFCASSPGLYEQYFGPGTRLTVT.

A few counts support this clonotype. V and J are TRBV20-1 and TRBJ1-1; weak D call: TRBD1 (5 bases). The germline V gene encodes CDR1 DFQATT and CDR2 SNEGSKA (reference sequence). The CDR3 sequence is 15 residues long. V dropped 0 bases and J dropped 3 bases, with 14 bases sitting between them. This chain's CDR3 is CSARDLGHRDTEAFF. CDR3 sequence (DNA): TGCAGTGCTAGAGATCTGGGGCACCGGGACACTGAAGCTTTCTTT.

This clonotype has just a few counts. The V call is TRBV5-1, the J call TRBJ1-1; no clear D gene. The CDR3 runs to 14 residues. Trimming removed 5 bases at V and 0 bases at J, with 11 bases between. The germline V gene encodes CDR1 SGHRS and CDR2 YFSETQ. CDR3 bases: TGCGCCAGCAGATTAGGCGGATTGAACACTGAAGCTTTCTTT. It specifies CASRLGGLNTEAFF.

This rearrangement joins TRBV4-2 to TRBJ1-1; D remains ambiguous. With 4 bases removed from V and 7 bases from J, the gap between germline ends came to 13 bases. Germline CDR1 is LGHNA and CDR2 is YNFKEQ. This CDR3 spans 13 amino acids. This CDR3 reads CASSRDTPSEAFF. Written as DNA, the CDR3 is TGTGCCAGCAGCCGAGACACACCAAGTGAAGCTTTCTTT.

V gene TRBV6-2 or TRBV6-3 combines with J gene TRBJ2-3, with D hard to call. Germline CDR1 reads MNHEY; CDR2 reads SVGEGT. This CDR3 has 15 amino acids. Trimming cost V 4 bases and J 5 bases, with 16 bases left between them. The CDR3 nucleotides are TGTGCCAGCAGTTCGCTCGTGTTTGTGGTAGATACGCAGTATTTT. This translates into CASSSLVFVVDTQYF.

The chain is built from TRBV12-3 or TRBV12-4 and TRBJ2-6; D remains unclear. Trimming left V 1 base short and J 8 bases short, with 15 bases between. This CDR3 is built from 16 residues. The CDR3, as DNA: TGTGCCAGCAGTTTAGATGTGGCGTCTCAGTCCAACGTCCTGACTTTC. Translated, it gives CASSLDVASQSNVLTF.

This clonotype has a handful of counts. This chain uses TRBV12-3 or TRBV12-4 with TRBJ2-2, with D possibly matching TRBD2 (5 bases). The CDR3 length is 15 residues. Between the trimmed V and J ends, which lost 5 bases and 4 bases, there was a span of 14 bases. CDR3 loop: CASSPRSAGTGELFF. The CDR3 DNA reads as TGTGCCAGCAGTCCTCGGTCTGCGGGCACCGGGGAGCTGTTTTTT.

The chain uses TRBV19 and TRBJ2-7, with D unresolved. Germline assignment: CDR1 LNHDA and CDR2 SQIVND (reference sequence). CDR3 length: 13 amino acids. V was cut by 5 bases and J by 1 base, with 9 bases left in between. The CDR3 spells CASSVDGSYEQYF. The CDR3 coding sequence is TGTGCCAGTAGTGTGGACGGTTCCTACGAGCAGTACTTC.

The table lists this clonotype with a few counts. V usage is TRBV7-2 and J usage is TRBJ2-3; D is unclear. Trimming stripped 7 bases from V and 4 bases from J, with 15 bases between. Germline V gives CDR1 SGHTA, CDR2 FQGNSA. CDR3 size: 14 residues. The CDR3 bases are TGTGCCAGCAAACGATTGGCGACTGCAGATACGCAGTATTTT. Amino acid sequence: CASKRLATADTQYF. The entire variable domain, with the rest obtained from reference TRBV7-2 and TRBJ2-3, is as follows: GAGVSQSPSNKVTEKGKDVELRCDPISGHTALYWYRQSLGQGLEFLIYFQGNSAPDKSGLPSDRFSAERTGGSVSTLTIQRTQQEDSAVYLCASKRLATADTQYFGPGTRLTVL.

With regard to this clonotype: No conserved phenylalanine or tryptophan ends this CDR3, so it is likely a read error. The genes are TRBV4-3 and TRBJ2-1, with D possibly matching TRBD2 (6 bases). V lost 4 bases and J 7 bases, leaving 14 bases between the germline ends. The germline gives CDR1 LGHNA, CDR2 YSLEER. The CDR3 runs 14 residues. CDR3 in amino acids: CASSLDATSNEQFL. DNA of the CDR3: TGCGCCAGCAGCCTCGACGCGACTAGTAATGAGCAGTTCTTA.

The sample holds a few counts of this clonotype. J is TRBJ2-2 and V is TRBV10-2, with unresolved D. CDR1 and CDR2 from the germline V gene are WSHSY and SAAADI. Trimming shortened V by 6 bases and J by 6 bases, and 11 bases separated the two germline ends. This CDR3 is 13 amino acids long. The CDR3 coding sequence is TGCGCCAGCAGCGACTTGGTTCCCGGGGAGCTGTTTTTT. Amino acids: CASSDLVPGELFF.

This clonotype was counted between two and nine times. V is TRBV10-3 and J is TRBJ1-5; D possibly corresponds to TRBD1 (5 bases). CDR1 ENHRY and CDR2 SYGVKD come from the germline V gene. The CDR3 totals 14 residues. Between the trimmed V and J ends, which lost 11 bases and 3 bases, there was a span of 17 bases. The CDR3 sequence is CAASPDSTNQPQHF. The CDR3 nucleotides read TGTGCCGCTAGCCCCGACAGTACCAATCAGCCCCAGCATTTT.

This clonotype was picked up a small number of times. The chain has TRBV11-2 and TRBJ1-1; possibly TRBD1 for D (5 bases). Trimming stripped 7 bases from V and 2 bases from J, with 14 bases between. This CDR3 has 14 residues. CDR1 and CDR2 from the germline V gene are SGHAT and FQNNGV. The CDR3 is CASNNRGVNTEAFF. CDR3 nucleotide sequence: TGTGCCAGCAACAATCGAGGGGTTAACACTGAAGCTTTCTTT.

V and J are TRBV11-2 and TRBJ2-5; D gene ambiguous. V was pared by 1 base and J by 4 bases, with 13 bases between. CDR1 is SGHAT and CDR2 is FQNNGV in the germline V gene. The CDR3 extends over 15 amino acids. This chain's CDR3 is CASSLVGQEVETQYF. The CDR3 bases are TGTGCCAGCAGCTTAGTTGGCCAAGAGGTAGAGACCCAGTACTTC. The full variable domain, rest sourced from reference TRBV11-2 and TRBJ2-5, is EAGVAQSPRYKIIEKRQSVAFWCNPISGHATLYWYQQILGQGPKLLIQFQNNGVVDDSQLPKDRFSAERLKGVDSTLKIQPAKLEDSAVYLCASSLVGQEVETQYFGPGTRLLVL.

The rearrangement uses TRBV12-3 or TRBV12-4 and TRBJ1-6, with D unclear. The V gene lost 2 bases and the J gene lost 7 bases, with 18 bases spanning the gap. The CDR3 runs 17 residues. DNA of the CDR3: TGTGCCAGCAGTTTAAATTGGGCGGCAGTTGTGAATTCACCCCTCCACTTT. Translation gives CASSLNWAAVVNSPLHF.

This chain connects TRBV7-9 to TRBJ1-2; D is undetermined. Between the trimmed V and J ends, which lost 0 bases and 0 bases, there was a span of 11 bases. In germline, CDR1 is SEHNR, CDR2 FQNEAQ (reference sequence). The CDR3 has 16 amino acids. The CDR3, as DNA: TGTGCCAGCAGCTTAGCGCTTGAGGAATCTAACTATGGCTACACCTTC. This codes for CASSLALEESNYGYTF.

This chain links TRBV6-5 with TRBJ1-6, with unresolved D. V lost 5 bases, J lost 7 bases, and 9 bases lay in between. This CDR3 is built from 13 residues. The germline V gene has CDR1 MNHEY and CDR2 SVGAGI. The CDR3 nucleotides are TGTGCCAGCAGTCACCCGGCCAATTCACCCCTCCACTTT. It codes for CASSHPANSPLHF.

This clonotype was observed a handful of times. The chain combines TRBV21-1 with TRBJ1-2. TRBV21-1 is a pseudogene. This CDR3 is 9 amino acids long. DNA for the CDR3: TGTGCCAGCAGCTATGGCTACACCTTC. Encoded protein: CASSYGYTF.

J is TRBJ1-2 and V is TRBV12-3 or TRBV12-4, with TRBD1 identical over 8 bases. This CDR3 comprises 14 residues. J gave up 4 bases and V 5 bases, and 6 bases lay outside the gene matches. The DNA for the CDR3 is TGTGCCAGCAGTGGCCAGGGGGCTAGCTATGGCTACACCTTC. Amino acid sequence: CASSGQGASYGYTF.

The genes are TRBV2 and TRBJ2-3; D is unresolved. The germline gives CDR1 SNHLY, CDR2 FYNNEI. The V gene lost 10 bases and the J gene lost 8 bases, with 16 bases spanning the gap. The length of the CDR3 is 12 residues. The CDR3 protein is CATSPGPGTQYF. The CDR3 region has the DNA TGTGCCACCAGCCCAGGACCGGGTACGCAGTATTTT.